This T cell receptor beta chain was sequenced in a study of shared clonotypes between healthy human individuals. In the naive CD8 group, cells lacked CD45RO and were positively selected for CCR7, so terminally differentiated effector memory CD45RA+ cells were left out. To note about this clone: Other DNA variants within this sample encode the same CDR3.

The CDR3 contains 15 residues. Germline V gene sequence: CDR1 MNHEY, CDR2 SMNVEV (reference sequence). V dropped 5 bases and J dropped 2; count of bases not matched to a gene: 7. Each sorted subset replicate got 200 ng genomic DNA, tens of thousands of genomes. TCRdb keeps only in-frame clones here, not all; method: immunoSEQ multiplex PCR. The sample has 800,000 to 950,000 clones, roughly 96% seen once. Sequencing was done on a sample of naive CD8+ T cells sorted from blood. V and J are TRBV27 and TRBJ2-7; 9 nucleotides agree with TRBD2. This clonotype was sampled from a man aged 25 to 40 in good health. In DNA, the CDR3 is TGTGCCAGCAGTCCCTCCAGCGGGAGGACCTACGAGCAGTACTTC. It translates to CASSPSSGRTYEQYF.